This T cell receptor beta chain was recorded in a study of blood T cell repertoires in COVID-19. Study as a whole: Whether acute or convalescent, the COVID-19 samples came from the United States, Italy and Spain. In each case, the material was cDNA or gDNA derived from T cells, B-cell-depleted T cells, or PBMCs.

V lost 0 bases to trimming and J lost 4 bases, with 8 bases between them. Per the germline V gene, CDR1 is SGHDT and CDR2 is YYEEEE. The CDR3 covers 14 residues. As handled by the study authors: How many nucleated cells were present was estimated from reference gene primer amplification. Using immunoSEQ multiplex PCR, the repertoire was profiled, and TCRdb retains in-frame clones only, with some absent. The V and J calls and clone size are taken from that table; D and trimming were inferred from the DNA. The sample records more than 300,000 clones, over 75% being singletons. Patients at the Seattle site were enrolled during active infection and followed longitudinally.

The source of this sequence is a woman between 25 and 40 years old with COVID-19, enrolled during active disease. Sequencing input: peripheral blood. V is TRBV5-6 and J is TRBJ1-3; maybe TRBD1 (5 bases). The CDR3: CASSLGRGGNTIYF. The DNA of the CDR3 is TGTGCCAGCAGCTTGGGTAGGGGAGGAAACACCATATATTTT.